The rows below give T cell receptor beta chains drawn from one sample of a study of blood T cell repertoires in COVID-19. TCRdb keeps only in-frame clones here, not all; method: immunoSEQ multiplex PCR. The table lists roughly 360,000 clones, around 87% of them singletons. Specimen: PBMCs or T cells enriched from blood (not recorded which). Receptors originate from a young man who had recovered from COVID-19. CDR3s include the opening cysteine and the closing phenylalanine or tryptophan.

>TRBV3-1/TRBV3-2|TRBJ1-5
CASSQGQGNQPQHF
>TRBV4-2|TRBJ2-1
CASSQEGRAGNYNEQFF
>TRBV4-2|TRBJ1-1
CASSPNWGEFTEAFF
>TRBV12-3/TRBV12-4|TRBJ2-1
CASRRTGGNEQFF
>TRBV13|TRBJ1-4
CASSQGPTPDEKLFF
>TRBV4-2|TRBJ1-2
CASSQDYRGASNYGYTF
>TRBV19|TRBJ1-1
CASDNRGLNTEAFF
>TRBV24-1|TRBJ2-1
CATSDATGGKIRNEQFF
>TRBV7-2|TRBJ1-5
CASSPGRTDQPQHF
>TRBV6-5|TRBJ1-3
CASSYGRGPGNTIYF
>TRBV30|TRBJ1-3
CAWSGGGPNTIYF
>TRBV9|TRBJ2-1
CASSVSGRSSYNEQFF
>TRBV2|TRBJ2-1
CASSVEGWNEQFF
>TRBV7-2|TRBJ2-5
CASSLGPRAERTQYF
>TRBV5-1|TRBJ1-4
CASSFGTGVSEKLFF
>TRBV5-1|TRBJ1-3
CASSPGDVTGNTIYF
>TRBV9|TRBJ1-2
CASSPSPGEFYGYTF
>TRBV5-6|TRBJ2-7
CASSPPGQAYEQYF
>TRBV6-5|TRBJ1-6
CASSYSIVGHSPLHF
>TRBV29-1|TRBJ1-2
CSVEDSAGIYGYTF
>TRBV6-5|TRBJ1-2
CASGGHGGHGYTF
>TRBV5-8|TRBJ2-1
CASSFGTTYDEQFF
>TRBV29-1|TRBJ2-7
CSVDFLGGIGREQYF
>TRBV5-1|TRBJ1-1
CASSLRTVNTEAFF
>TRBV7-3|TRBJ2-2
CASSLERAENTGELFF
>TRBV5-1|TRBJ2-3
CASASGAGTDTQYF
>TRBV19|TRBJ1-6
CASSIEGTGGNSPLHF
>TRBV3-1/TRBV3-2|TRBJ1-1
CASSQARRAFF
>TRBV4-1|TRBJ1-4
CASSQGQARQGANEKLFF
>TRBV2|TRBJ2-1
CASSDRDRYYNEQFF
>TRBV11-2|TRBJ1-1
CASSFLRGTEAFF
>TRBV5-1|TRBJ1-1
CASSLGHGAGDTEAFF
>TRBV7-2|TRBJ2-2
CASSPGTGYTGELFF
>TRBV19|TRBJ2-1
CASRTQLKDSWQFF
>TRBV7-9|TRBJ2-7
CASSLAGTGSEQYF
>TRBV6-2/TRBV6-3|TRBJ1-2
CASSDGTAGYTF
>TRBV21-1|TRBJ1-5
CASSNSSGQRVRPQHF